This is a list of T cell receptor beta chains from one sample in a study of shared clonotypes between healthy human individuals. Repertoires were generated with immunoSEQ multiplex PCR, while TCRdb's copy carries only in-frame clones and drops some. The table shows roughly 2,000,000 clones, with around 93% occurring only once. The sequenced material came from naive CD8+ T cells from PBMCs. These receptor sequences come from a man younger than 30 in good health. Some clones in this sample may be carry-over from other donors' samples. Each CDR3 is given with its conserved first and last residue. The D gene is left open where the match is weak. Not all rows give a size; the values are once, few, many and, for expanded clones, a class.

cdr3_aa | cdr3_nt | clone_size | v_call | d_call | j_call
CASSLSDYYEQYF | TGTGCCAGCAGTTTATCGGACTACTACGAGCAGTACTTC | - | TRBV27 | - | TRBJ2-7
CASSLASPDTQYF | TGTGCCAGCAGCTTAGCGTCGCCCGATACGCAGTATTTT | once | TRBV7-9 | - | TRBJ2-3
CASSERAAGGYNEQFF | TGTGCCAGCAGTGAGCGGGCAGCGGGAGGCTACAATGAGCAGTTCTTC | - | TRBV6-1 | TRBD2 | TRBJ2-1
CASSNQPVRETQYF | TGTGCCAGCAGTAACCAACCGGTGAGGGAGACCCAGTACTTC | - | TRBV28 | - | TRBJ2-5
CSVEETPTGELFF | TGCAGCGTTGAAGAGACCCCTACCGGGGAGCTGTTTTTT | - | TRBV29-1 | - | TRBJ2-2
CASSTPTSGPSYEQYF | TGTGCCAGCAGTACTCCGACTAGCGGCCCTTCCTACGAGCAGTACTTC | - | TRBV28 | TRBD2 | TRBJ2-7
CASSPGFGDSNYGYTF | TGCGCCAGCAGCCCCGGGTTCGGGGATTCTAACTATGGCTACACCTTC | - | TRBV4-3 | - | TRBJ1-2
CASSFRRPNPEAFF | TGCGCCAGCAGCTTCCGCAGGCCGAACCCTGAAGCTTTCTTT | - | TRBV5-1 | - | TRBJ1-1
CASTRAVGNRNTIYF | TGTGCCAGCACCCGGGCGGTGGGAAACAGAAACACCATATATTTT | - | TRBV9 | - | TRBJ1-3
CASWASRYEQYF | TGCGCCAGCTGGGCCTCCCGCTACGAGCAGTACTTC | once | TRBV5-1 | - | TRBJ2-7
CASSERQGSTLYAYQPQHF | TGTGCCAGCAGTGAGAGACAGGGCTCTACTCTCTACGCATATCAGCCCCAGCATTTT | - | TRBV6-1 | TRBD1 | TRBJ1-5
CASRVTSGSVYEQYF | TGTGCCAGCAGGGTTACTAGCGGGAGCGTCTACGAGCAGTACTTC | - | TRBV2 | TRBD2 | TRBJ2-7
CASSLVLAAYNEQFF | TGTGCCAGCAGCTTAGTACTAGCAGCGTACAATGAGCAGTTCTTC | - | TRBV7-2 | - | TRBJ2-1
CASSDGQGWSQHF | TGTGCCAGCAGTGATGGGCAGGGTTGGTCCCAGCATTTT | - | TRBV2 | - | TRBJ1-5
CASSHHLEKLFF | TGTGCCAGCAGCCATCATCTGGAAAAACTGTTTTTT | - | TRBV7-9 | - | TRBJ1-4
CASSLSVITGTSTDTQYF | TGTGCCAGCAGCTTAAGCGTCATAACCGGGACTAGCACAGATACGCAGTATTTT | - | TRBV7-2 | - | TRBJ2-3
CASSLSASYGYTF | TGTGCCAGCTCTCTTAGCGCGAGCTATGGCTACACCTTC | - | TRBV27 | - | TRBJ1-2
CAITDHGGGAYYGYTF | TGTGCCATCACCGATCATGGAGGGGGCGCTTACTATGGCTACACCTTC | - | TRBV10-3 | TRBD1 | TRBJ1-2
CAWGTGGSHGYTF | TGTGCCTGGGGGACAGGGGGCAGCCATGGCTACACCTTC | once | TRBV30 | TRBD1 | TRBJ1-2
CASSTGAEQFF | TGTGCCAGCAGCACAGGGGCTGAGCAGTTCTTC | - | TRBV11-2 | TRBD1 | TRBJ2-1
CASRNRTGRYEQYF | TGTGCCAGCAGAAATAGGACAGGGCGCTACGAGCAGTACTTC | - | TRBV11-2 | TRBD1 | TRBJ2-7
CASSLHSSDRLNEQFF | TGCGCCAGCAGCCTTCATTCTAGCGACCGACTCAATGAGCAGTTCTTC | - | TRBV4-1 | - | TRBJ2-1
CASSTNRDGEKLFF | TGTGCCAGCAGCACCAACCGGGACGGGGAAAAACTGTTTTTT | - | TRBV7-8 | - | TRBJ1-4
CASSFSIGTTSYEQYF | TGTGCCAGCAGTTTCTCAATCGGGACAACCTCCTACGAGCAGTACTTC | - | TRBV27 | - | TRBJ2-7
CASSLQSTDTQYF | TGTGCCAGCAGCTTGCAGAGCACAGATACGCAGTATTTT | - | TRBV11-2 | - | TRBJ2-3
CASSVDGNSYNEQFF | TGTGCCAGCAGCGTAGATGGAAACTCCTACAATGAGCAGTTCTTC | - | TRBV9 | - | TRBJ2-1
CASTRRDRNYGYTF | TGTGCCAGCACCCGAAGGGACAGGAACTATGGCTACACCTTC | - | TRBV2 | TRBD1 | TRBJ1-2
CASSVAAGSIEQYF | TGTGCCAGCAGCGTAGCAGCAGGTTCCATCGAGCAGTACTTC | - | TRBV9 | - | TRBJ2-7
CASSSDRLQETQYF | TGTGCCAGCAGCTCGGACAGGCTCCAAGAGACCCAGTACTTC | once | TRBV7-9 | TRBD1 | TRBJ2-5
CASSLDGASATYNEQFF | TGTGCCAGCAGTTTGGATGGCGCTAGCGCAACCTACAATGAGCAGTTCTTC | - | TRBV27 | - | TRBJ2-1
CATNGASGQETQYF | TGTGCCACCAATGGCGCTAGCGGACAAGAGACCCAGTACTTC | - | TRBV10-3 | TRBD2 | TRBJ2-5
CATTIGTTNQPQHF | TGTGCCACCACAATCGGGACGACAAATCAGCCCCAGCATTTT | - | TRBV15 | - | TRBJ1-5